This TCR beta chain was found in a study of regulatory T cells in long-lasting Graves disease. Findings and limits, study-wide: Segments TRBV28, TRBJ1-2 and TRBJ2-5 showed preferential usage in persistent disease. With a few thousand shared public clonotypes, persistent patients exceeded new patients, who shared about a thousand.

This clonotype appeared many times. Its target is unknown. For TCR beta, libraries came from iRepertoire HTBI primers and Arm-PCR of CDR3 regions. TCRdb passed the multiplex PCR reads through MiXCR, listing each CDR3 protein once. The sample records some 220,000 distinct CDR3 sequences, approximately 18% being singletons. Germline CDR1 reads LGHDT; CDR2 reads YNNKEL (reference sequence). The J segment lost 3 bases and the V segment lost 7 bases, leaving 5 bases of the junction unmatched. CDR3 length: 13 residues. Time point defined: newly diagnosed GD, antithyroid drugs for less than 3 months. From RNA extracted from PBMCs, the TCR library was made. These same data were also listed under a study on T cells in Graves' hyperthyroidism and ophthalmopathy.

This specimen consisted of peripheral blood mononuclear cells (PBMCs), obtained at new diagnosis, from a patient treated with antithyroid drugs. The chain links TRBV3-1 to TRBJ1-1; 7 nucleotides agree with TRBD1. This sequence originates from a woman in her twenties or thirties with Graves disease. This CDR3 is CASTRGRDTEAFF. The CDR3 coding sequence is TGTGCCAGCACGAGGGGGCGGGACACTGAAGCTTTCTTT.